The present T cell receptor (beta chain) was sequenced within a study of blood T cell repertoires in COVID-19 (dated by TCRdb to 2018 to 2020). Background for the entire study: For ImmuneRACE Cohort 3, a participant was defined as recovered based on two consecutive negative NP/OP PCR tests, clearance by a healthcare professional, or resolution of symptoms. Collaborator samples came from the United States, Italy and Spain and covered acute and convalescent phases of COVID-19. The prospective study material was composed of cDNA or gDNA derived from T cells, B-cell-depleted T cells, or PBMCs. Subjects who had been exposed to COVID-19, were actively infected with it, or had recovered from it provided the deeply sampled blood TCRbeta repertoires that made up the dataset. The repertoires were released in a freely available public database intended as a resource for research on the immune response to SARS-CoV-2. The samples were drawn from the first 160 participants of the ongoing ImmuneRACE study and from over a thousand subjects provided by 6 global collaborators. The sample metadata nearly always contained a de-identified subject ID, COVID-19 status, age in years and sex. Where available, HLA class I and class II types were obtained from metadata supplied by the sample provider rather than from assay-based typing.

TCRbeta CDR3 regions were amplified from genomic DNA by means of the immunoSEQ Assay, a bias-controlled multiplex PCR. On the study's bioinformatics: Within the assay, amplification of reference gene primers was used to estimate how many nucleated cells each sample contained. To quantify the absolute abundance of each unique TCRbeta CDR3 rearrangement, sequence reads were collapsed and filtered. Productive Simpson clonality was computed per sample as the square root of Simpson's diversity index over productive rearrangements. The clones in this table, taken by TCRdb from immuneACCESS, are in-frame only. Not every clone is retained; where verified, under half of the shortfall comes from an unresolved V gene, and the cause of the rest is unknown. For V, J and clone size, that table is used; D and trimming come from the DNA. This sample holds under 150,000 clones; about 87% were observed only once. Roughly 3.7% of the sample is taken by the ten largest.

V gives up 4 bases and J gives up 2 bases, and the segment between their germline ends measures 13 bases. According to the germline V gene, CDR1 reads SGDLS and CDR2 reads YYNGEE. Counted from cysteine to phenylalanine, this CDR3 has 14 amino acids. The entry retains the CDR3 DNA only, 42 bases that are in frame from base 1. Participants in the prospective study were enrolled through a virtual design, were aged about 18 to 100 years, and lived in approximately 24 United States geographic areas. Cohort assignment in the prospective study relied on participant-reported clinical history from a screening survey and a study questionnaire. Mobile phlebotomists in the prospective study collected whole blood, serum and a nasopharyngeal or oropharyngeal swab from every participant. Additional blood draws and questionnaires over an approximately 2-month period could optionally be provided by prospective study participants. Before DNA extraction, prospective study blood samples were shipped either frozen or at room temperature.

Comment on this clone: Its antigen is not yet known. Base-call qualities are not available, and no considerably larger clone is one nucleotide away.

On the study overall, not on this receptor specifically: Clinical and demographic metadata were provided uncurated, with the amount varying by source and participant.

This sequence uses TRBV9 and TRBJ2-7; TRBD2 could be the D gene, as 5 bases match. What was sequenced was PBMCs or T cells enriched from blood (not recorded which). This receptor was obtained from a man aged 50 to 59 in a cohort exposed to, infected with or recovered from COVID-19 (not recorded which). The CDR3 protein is CASSPRTGTYEQYF. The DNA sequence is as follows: TGTGCCAGCAGCCCCCGGACCGGGACCTACGAGCAGTACTTC.